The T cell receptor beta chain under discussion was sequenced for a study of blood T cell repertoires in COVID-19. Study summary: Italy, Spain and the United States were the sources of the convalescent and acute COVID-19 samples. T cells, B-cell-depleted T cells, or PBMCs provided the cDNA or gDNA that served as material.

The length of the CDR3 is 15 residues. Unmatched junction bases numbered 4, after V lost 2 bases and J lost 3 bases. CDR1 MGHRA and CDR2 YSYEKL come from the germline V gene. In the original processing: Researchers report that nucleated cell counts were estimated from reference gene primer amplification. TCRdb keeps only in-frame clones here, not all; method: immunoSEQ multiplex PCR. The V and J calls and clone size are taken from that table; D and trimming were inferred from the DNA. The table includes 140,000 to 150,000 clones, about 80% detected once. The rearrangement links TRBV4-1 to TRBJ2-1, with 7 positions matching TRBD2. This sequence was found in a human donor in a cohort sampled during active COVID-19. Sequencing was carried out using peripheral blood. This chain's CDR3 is CASSQPSSGYNEQFF. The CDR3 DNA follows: TGCGCCAGCAGCCAACCCTCTAGCGGCTACAATGAGCAGTTCTTC.